The 25 T cell receptor beta chains below come from one sample, sequenced in a study of T cells after yellow fever vaccination. TCRdb re-called the 5' RACE reads with MiXCR, one entry per CDR3 protein. Of some 110,000 distinct CDR3 sequences listed, roughly 6.7% were seen once; the top ten hold nearly 2.5%. The specimen comprised CD4+ T cells sorted from PBMCs, sampled approximately 11 days after the first yellow fever vaccination. The receptors originated from a man aged 18 to 35 who received the YFV17D yellow fever vaccine.

Comments on this clonotype: A single base separates this from a much larger clone, so it may be a read error. The CDR3 protein is CASSWTSSGELFF. CDR3 sequence (DNA): TGTGCCAGCAGCTGGACATCCAGCGGGGAGCTGTTTTTT. The chain is built from TRBV7-3 and TRBJ2-2, with D possibly matching TRBD1 (5 bases). Germline values: CDR1 SGHTA, CDR2 FQGTGA. Trimming shortened V by 4 bases and J by 7 bases, and 10 bases separated the two germline ends. CDR3 length: 13 residues.

This clonotype occurred many times. The V and J genes are TRBV5-1 and TRBJ2-5; D is possibly TRBD2 (6 bases). V was pared by 0 bases and J by 5 bases, with 14 bases between. There are 15 residues in the CDR3. CDR1 and CDR2 (germline): SGHRS, YFSETQ. The CDR3 spells CASSLEPGDTETQYF. The CDR3 DNA is TGCGCCAGCAGCTTGGAACCGGGAGATACGGAGACCCAGTACTTC.

This clonotype was detected many times. The chain is built from TRBV12-3 or TRBV12-4 and TRBJ2-3, with D possibly TRBD2 on 5 matching bases. CDR3 size: 14 residues. V lost 3 bases, J lost 2 bases, and 9 bases lay in between. CDR3 region: CASSFAGNTDTQYF. The CDR3 DNA is TGTGCCAGCAGTTTCGCCGGGAACACAGATACGCAGTATTTT.

This clonotype was recorded at least ten times. V is TRBV7-6 and J is TRBJ1-1; 8 bases are shared with TRBD1. The germline gives CDR1 SGHVS, CDR2 FNYEAQ. The length of the CDR3 is 15 residues. V shed 2 bases and J 4 bases; nucleotides not matched to a gene: 6. Written as DNA, the CDR3 is TGTGCCAGCAGCTTACTCTCGACAGGGGCCACTGAAGCTTTCTTT. Translation: CASSLLSTGATEAFF.

This clonotype was seen repeatedly, ten times or more. CDR3 region: CASSRGTGELFF. The CDR3 nucleotides are TGTGCCAGCAGTCGGGGGACCGGGGAGCTGTTTTTT. This sequence joins TRBV2 and TRBJ2-2, with D tentatively TRBD2 (6 bases). The CDR3 length is 12 residues. From germline, CDR1 is SNHLY and CDR2 FYNNEI. The V gene lost 5 bases and the J gene lost 5 bases, with 6 bases spanning the gap.

This clonotype was detected many times. The chain combines TRBV5-4 with TRBJ1-1; D is possibly TRBD1 (6 bases). Germline values: CDR1 SGHNT, CDR2 YYREEE (reference sequence). The CDR3 is 13 amino acids. V lost 0 bases to trimming and J lost 3 bases, with 6 bases between them. The CDR3 sequence: CASSLGQDTEAFF. DNA for the CDR3: TGTGCCAGCAGCTTGGGACAGGACACTGAAGCTTTCTTT.

A few counts support this clonotype. This chain joins TRBV6-5 and TRBJ1-1; TRBD1 might be the D (5 bases). V lost 6 bases to trimming and J lost 5 bases, with 19 bases between them. The CDR3 has 15 residues. Germline V CDR1 and CDR2: MNHEY, SVGAGI. The CDR3 here is CASSFGDPGVTEAFF. DNA for the CDR3: TGTGCCAGCAGCTTTGGGGACCCCGGCGTGACTGAAGCTTTCTTT.

A few counts support this clonotype. Possible read error: a much larger clone is one base away. The chain has TRBV20-1 and TRBJ2-7, with 9 bases that match TRBD2. Germline V lookup: CDR1 DFQATT, CDR2 SNEGSKA (reference sequence). The CDR3 sequence is 14 residues long. V was pared by 6 bases and J by 5 bases, with 11 bases of the junction left unmatched. The CDR3 DNA follows: TGCAGTGCCACCTCGGGCGGGGGGGATGACGAGCAGTACGTC. It translates to CSATSGGGDDEQYV.

This clonotype has at least ten counts. This chain uses TRBV5-1 with TRBJ2-1; TRBD2 matches at 11 bases. This CDR3 region has 16 residues. Germline assignment: CDR1 SGHRS and CDR2 YFSETQ. Trimming removed 4 bases from V and 12 bases from J; junction bases left unmatched: 15. In nucleotides, the CDR3 is TGCGCCAGCAGCCACCATAGCGGGGGGGCCAGTTTGGGGCAGTTCTTC. The encoded protein is CASSHHSGGASLGQFF. Full variable domain (outside the CDR3, taken from reference TRBV5-1 and TRBJ2-1): KAGVTQTPRYLIKTRGQQVTLSCSPISGHRSVSWYQQTPGQGLQFLFEYFSETQRNKGNFPGRFSGRQFSNSRSEMNVSTLELGDSALYLCASSHHSGGASLGQFFGPGTRLTVL.

This clonotype came up many times. CDR3 sequence (DNA): TGTGCCAGCAGTGTGGACCAGGGAGAAACAGATACGCAGTATTTT. Encoded protein: CASSVDQGETDTQYF. The rearrangement links TRBV2 to TRBJ2-3; perhaps D is TRBD1 or TRBD2 (5 bases each). The CDR3 is 15 residues long. V lost 4 bases and J lost 3, with 14 bases in between. Germline V gene lookup returns CDR1 SNHLY and CDR2 FYNNEI.

This clonotype was seen repeatedly, ten times or more. This chain joins TRBV5-1 and TRBJ2-3; TRBD2 is a possible D gene (5 bases). V gave up 3 bases and J gave up 5 bases, with 13 bases separating them. CDR1 SGHRS and CDR2 YFSETQ come from the germline V gene. The CDR3 is made up of 14 amino acids. The CDR3 loop reads CASSSLTAGDTQYF. CDR3 DNA: TGCGCCAGCAGCTCGCTGACCGCGGGAGATACGCAGTATTTT.

Note on this clonotype: This may arise from a read error, as a much more abundant clone is one base away. The V and J genes are TRBV24-1 and TRBJ2-1; D possibly uses TRBD1 or TRBD2 (5 bases each). V was cut by 1 base and J by 3 bases, with 12 bases left in between. From germline, CDR1 is KGHDR and CDR2 SFDVKD. The CDR3 is 16 residues long. The CDR3 is CATSDLVVGVYNEQFF. The CDR3 bases are TGTGCCACCAGTGATTTAGTAGTGGGGGTCTACAATGAGCAGTTCTTC.

This clonotype was detected only a few times. The chain's CDR3 is CASSRTGGVQETQYF. CDR3 bases: TGTGCCAGCAGCAGGACCGGGGGGGTCCAAGAGACCCAGTACTTC. V gene TRBV5-4 combines with J gene TRBJ2-5; TRBD2 agrees at 8 bases. This CDR3 contains 15 residues. V gave up 4 bases and J gave up 1 base; unmatched junction bases: 6. Germline values: CDR1 SGHNT, CDR2 YYREEE (reference sequence).

This clonotype was observed at least ten times. The V and J genes are TRBV7-2 and TRBJ2-7; D gene unclear. In germline, CDR1 is SGHTA, CDR2 FQGNSA. V lost 1 base and J lost 2, with 15 bases in between. This CDR3 spans 16 amino acids. Here the CDR3 DNA reads TGTGCCAGCAGCTTAGGTGGTTCTGGGCTTCCCTACGAGCAGTACTTC. Amino acids: CASSLGGSGLPYEQYF.

This clonotype was seen repeatedly, ten times or more. The rearrangement links TRBV18 to TRBJ2-7; the match to TRBD1 covers 9 bases. This CDR3 has 14 residues. Germline CDR1 KGHSH, CDR2 LQKENI. Losses at the gene ends were 7 bases for V and 4 bases for J; bases not matched to a gene: 8. The CDR3 region has the DNA TGTGCCAGCTTCTGGACAGGGGTCGCTTACGAGCAGTACTTC. It translates to CASFWTGVAYEQYF.

Note on this clonotype: Given a much more abundant clone one base away, this may be a read error. The V call is TRBV7-6, the J call TRBJ2-4; TRBD1 is a possible D gene (6 bases). Trimming removed 5 bases from V and 1 base from J, with 15 bases in between. CDR1 and CDR2 (germline): SGHVS, FNYEAQ. The CDR3 spans 16 residues. CDR3 protein: CASSPGHPKAKNIQYF. In DNA form, the CDR3 reads TGTGCCAGCAGCCCGGGACATCCCAAGGCCAAAAACATTCAGTACTTC.

The genes are TRBV28 and TRBJ1-2; possible D gene TRBD1, 6 bases. The CDR3 spans 12 residues. Trimming removed 8 bases from V and 6 bases from J, with 13 bases in between. CDR1 and CDR2 (germline): MDHEN, SYDVKM. The CDR3 DNA reads TGTGCCAGCGAGAACCACAGGGATGGCTACACCTTC. Protein: CASENHRDGYTF.

This clonotype was seen many times. The gene calls are TRBV5-1 and TRBJ2-7, with D possibly matching TRBD1 (5 bases). There are 16 residues in the CDR3. Germline V gene sequence: CDR1 SGHRS, CDR2 YFSETQ. The V and J ends lost 3 bases and 0 bases respectively, with 16 bases between them. CDR3 in DNA: TGCGCCAGCAGCTCCTCGACTTCCAGGGCCTCCTACGAGCAGTACTTC. This translates into CASSSSTSRASYEQYF. Full variable domain (rest looked up from reference TRBV5-1 and TRBJ2-7): KAGVTQTPRYLIKTRGQQVTLSCSPISGHRSVSWYQQTPGQGLQFLFEYFSETQRNKGNFPGRFSGRQFSNSRSEMNVSTLELGDSALYLCASSSSTSRASYEQYFGPGTRLTVT.

The chain uses TRBV20-1 and TRBJ1-4; the match to TRBD1 covers 7 bases. Germline lookup yields CDR1 DFQATT and CDR2 SNEGSKA (reference sequence). Trimming took 5 bases from V and 13 from J; bases not matched to a gene: 13. This CDR3 comprises 13 residues. The CDR3 bases are TGCAGTGCTCCAGGGGGGTCGGAAAGAACACTGTTTTTT. This translates into CSAPGGSERTLFF.

There are many counts of this clonotype. The chain joins TRBV4-1 to TRBJ1-2, with 11 bases that match TRBD1. Losses at the gene ends were 1 base for V and 7 bases for J; bases not matched to a gene: 5. Germline V gene sequence: CDR1 MGHRA, CDR2 YSYEKL. The CDR3 totals 15 residues. The CDR3 is CASSQAGQGALGYTF. The CDR3 DNA sequence: TGCGCCAGCAGCCAAGCAGGACAGGGGGCGCTTGGCTACACCTTC.

This clonotype came up many times. The V call is TRBV5-1, the J call TRBJ1-5; possibly TRBD1 for D (6 bases). Germline values: CDR1 SGHRS, CDR2 YFSETQ. The CDR3 has 15 amino acids. Trimming cost V 0 bases and J 4 bases, with 11 bases left between them. The CDR3 loop reads CASSLGGQENQPQHF. The CDR3 DNA follows: TGCGCCAGCAGCTTGGGGGGGCAGGAGAATCAGCCCCAGCATTTT.

This clonotype was counted between two and nine times. The CDR3 loop reads CASSSGTLATDTQYF. CDR3 coding DNA: TGTGCCAGCAGCTCCGGGACCCTAGCCACAGATACGCAGTATTTT. The gene calls are TRBV5-4 and TRBJ2-3; the D gene could be TRBD1 or TRBD2 (5 bases each). This CDR3 is built from 15 residues. Germline CDR1 is SGHNT and CDR2 is YYREEE (reference sequence). The V and J ends lost 3 bases and 2 bases respectively, with 13 bases between them. The full variable domain, in which reference TRBV5-4 and TRBJ2-3 provide the parts outside the CDR3, is ETGVTQSPTHLIKTRGQQVTLRCSSQSGHNTVSWYQQALGQGPQFIFQYYREEENGRGNFPPRFSGLQFPNYSSELNVNALELDDSALYLCASSSGTLATDTQYFGPGTRLTVL.

This clonotype was counted many times. This chain uses TRBV20-1 with TRBJ2-3; 10 bases fit TRBD2. The V segment lost 7 bases and the J segment 6 bases; nucleotides outside the gene matches: 10. Looked up from germline, CDR1 is DFQATT and CDR2 is SNEGSKA (reference sequence). CDR3 length: 14 residues. CDR3 protein: CSVPSGGARDTQYF. The CDR3 coding sequence is TGCAGTGTTCCAAGCGGGGGGGCCCGTGATACGCAGTATTTT.

The sample holds a few counts of this clonotype. The chain uses TRBV6-1 and TRBJ2-3; tentatively, D is TRBD1 (6 bases). Germline loops: CDR1 MNHNS, CDR2 SASEGT. This CDR3 comprises 13 residues. The V end was cut by 5 bases, the J end by 4 bases, with 10 bases between. The CDR3 is CASSRQEADTQYF. CDR3 nucleotide sequence: TGTGCCAGCAGTCGACAGGAGGCAGATACGCAGTATTTT.

This clonotype was counted ten times or more. The CDR3 nucleotides read TGTGCCAGCGGAGATAGCGGGGCGGAGACCCAGTACTTC. Translating gives CASGDSGAETQYF. The chain combines TRBV2 with TRBJ2-5; 8 nucleotides agree with TRBD2. The trim removed 8 bases at V and 5 bases at J, leaving 7 bases unmatched. Germline V gives CDR1 SNHLY, CDR2 FYNNEI. The CDR3 is 13 amino acids.